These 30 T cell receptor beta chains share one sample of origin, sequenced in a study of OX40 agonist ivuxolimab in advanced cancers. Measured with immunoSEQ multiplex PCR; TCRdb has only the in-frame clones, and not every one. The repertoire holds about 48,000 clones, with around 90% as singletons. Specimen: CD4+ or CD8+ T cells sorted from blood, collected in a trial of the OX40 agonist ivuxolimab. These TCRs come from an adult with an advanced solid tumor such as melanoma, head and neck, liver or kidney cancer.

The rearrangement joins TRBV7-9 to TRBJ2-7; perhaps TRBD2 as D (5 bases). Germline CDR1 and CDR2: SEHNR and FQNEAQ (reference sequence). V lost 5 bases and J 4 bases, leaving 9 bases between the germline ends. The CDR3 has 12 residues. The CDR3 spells CASSRTAYEQYF. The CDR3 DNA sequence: TGTGCCAGCAGCCGGACTGCTTACGAGCAGTACTTC.

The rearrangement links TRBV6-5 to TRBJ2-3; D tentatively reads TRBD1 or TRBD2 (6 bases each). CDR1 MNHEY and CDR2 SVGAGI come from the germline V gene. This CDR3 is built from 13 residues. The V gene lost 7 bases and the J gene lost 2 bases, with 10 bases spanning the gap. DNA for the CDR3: TGTGCCAGCAAGGGGGGCTCCACAGATACGCAGTATTTT. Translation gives CASKGGSTDTQYF.

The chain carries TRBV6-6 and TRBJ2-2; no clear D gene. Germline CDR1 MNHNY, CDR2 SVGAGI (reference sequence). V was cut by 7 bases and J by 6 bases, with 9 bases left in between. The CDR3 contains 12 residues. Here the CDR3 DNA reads TGTGCCAGCACCTCGGGCCCCGGGGAGCTGTTTTTT. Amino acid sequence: CASTSGPGELFF.

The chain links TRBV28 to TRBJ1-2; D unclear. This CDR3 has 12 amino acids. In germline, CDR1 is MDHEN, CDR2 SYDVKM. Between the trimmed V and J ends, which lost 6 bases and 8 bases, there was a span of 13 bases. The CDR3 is CASSFGTWGYTF. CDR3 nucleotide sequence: TGTGCCAGCAGCTTTGGCACGTGGGGCTACACCTTC.

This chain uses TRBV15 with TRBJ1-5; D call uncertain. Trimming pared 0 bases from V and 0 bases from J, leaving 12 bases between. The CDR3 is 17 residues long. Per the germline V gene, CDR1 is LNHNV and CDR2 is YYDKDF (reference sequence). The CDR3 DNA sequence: TGTGCCACCAGCAGAGAGGCATCACTAGATAGCAATCAGCCCCAGCATTTT. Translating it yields CATSREASLDSNQPQHF.

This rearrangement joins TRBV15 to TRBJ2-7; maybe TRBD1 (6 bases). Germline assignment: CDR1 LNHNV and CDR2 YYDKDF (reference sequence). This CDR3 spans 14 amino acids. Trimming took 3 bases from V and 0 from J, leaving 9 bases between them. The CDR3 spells CATSSRGSSYEQYF. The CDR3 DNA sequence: TGTGCCACCAGCAGCAGGGGAAGCTCCTACGAGCAGTACTTC.

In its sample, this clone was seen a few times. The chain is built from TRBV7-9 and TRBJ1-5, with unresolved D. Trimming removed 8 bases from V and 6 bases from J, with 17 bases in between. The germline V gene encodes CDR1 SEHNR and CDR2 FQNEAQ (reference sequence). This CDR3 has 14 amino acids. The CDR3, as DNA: TGTGCCAGCCAGGCCGAAGGGTCGGGTCAGCCCCAGCATTTT. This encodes CASQAEGSGQPQHF.

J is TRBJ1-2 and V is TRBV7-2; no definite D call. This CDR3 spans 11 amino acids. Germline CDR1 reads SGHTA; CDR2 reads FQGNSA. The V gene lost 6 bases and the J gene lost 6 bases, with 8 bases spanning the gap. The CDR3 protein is CASSSGDGYTF. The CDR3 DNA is TGTGCCAGCAGTTCCGGGGATGGCTACACCTTC.

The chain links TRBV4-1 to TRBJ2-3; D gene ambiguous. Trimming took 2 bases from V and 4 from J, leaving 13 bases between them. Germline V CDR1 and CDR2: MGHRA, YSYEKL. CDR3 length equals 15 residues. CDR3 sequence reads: CASSQNQGGPDTQYF. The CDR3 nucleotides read TGCGCCAGCAGCCAAAATCAAGGCGGCCCAGATACGCAGTATTTT.

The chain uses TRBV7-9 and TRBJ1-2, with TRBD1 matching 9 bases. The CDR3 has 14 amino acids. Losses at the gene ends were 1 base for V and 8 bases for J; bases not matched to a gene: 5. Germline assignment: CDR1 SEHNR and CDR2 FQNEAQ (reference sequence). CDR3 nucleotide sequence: TGTGCCAGCAGCTTAGGGGACAGGGCGCGGGGCTACACCTTC. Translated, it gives CASSLGDRARGYTF.

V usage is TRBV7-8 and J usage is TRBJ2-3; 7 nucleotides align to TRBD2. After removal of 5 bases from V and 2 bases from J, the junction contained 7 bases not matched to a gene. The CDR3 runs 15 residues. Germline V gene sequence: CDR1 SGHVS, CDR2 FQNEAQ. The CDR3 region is CASSRGLGLTDTQYF. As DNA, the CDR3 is TGTGCCAGCAGCCGCGGACTAGGGCTCACAGATACGCAGTATTTT.

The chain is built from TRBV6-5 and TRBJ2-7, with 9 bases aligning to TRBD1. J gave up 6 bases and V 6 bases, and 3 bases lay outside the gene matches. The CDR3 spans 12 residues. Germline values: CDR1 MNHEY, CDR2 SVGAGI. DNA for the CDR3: TGTGCCAGCAGGGGACAGGGAATCGAGCAGTACTTC. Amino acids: CASRGQGIEQYF.

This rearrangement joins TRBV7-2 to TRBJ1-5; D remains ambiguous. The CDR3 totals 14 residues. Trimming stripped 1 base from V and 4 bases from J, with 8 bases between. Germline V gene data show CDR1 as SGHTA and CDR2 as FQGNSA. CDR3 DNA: TGTGCCAGCAGCTTAGTTCAGTCAAATCAGCCCCAGCATTTT. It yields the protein CASSLVQSNQPQHF.

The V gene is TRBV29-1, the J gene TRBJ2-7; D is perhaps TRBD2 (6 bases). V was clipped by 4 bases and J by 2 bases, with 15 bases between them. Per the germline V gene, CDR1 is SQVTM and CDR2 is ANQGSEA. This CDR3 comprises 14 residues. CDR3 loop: CSVGGGTETYEQYF. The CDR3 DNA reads TGCAGCGTTGGCGGCGGGACGGAGACCTACGAGCAGTACTTC.

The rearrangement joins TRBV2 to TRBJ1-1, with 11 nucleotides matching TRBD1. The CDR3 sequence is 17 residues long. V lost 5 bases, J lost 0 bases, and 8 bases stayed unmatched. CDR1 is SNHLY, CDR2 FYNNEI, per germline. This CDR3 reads CASSFPDRGLLNTEAFF. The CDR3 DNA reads TGTGCCAGCAGTTTCCCGGACAGGGGGCTCTTGAACACTGAAGCTTTCTTT.

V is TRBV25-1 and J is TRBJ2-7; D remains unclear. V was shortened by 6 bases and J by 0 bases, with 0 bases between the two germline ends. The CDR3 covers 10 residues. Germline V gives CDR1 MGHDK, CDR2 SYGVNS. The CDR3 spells CASSSYEQYF. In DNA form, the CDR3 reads TGTGCCAGCAGCTCCTACGAGCAGTACTTC.

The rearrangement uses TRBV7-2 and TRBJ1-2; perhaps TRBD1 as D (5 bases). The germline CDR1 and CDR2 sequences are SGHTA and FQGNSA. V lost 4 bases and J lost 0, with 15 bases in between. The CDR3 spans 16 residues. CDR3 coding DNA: TGTGCCAGCAGCTCCGGACATCTCCCTCCTAACTATGGCTACACCTTC. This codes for CASSSGHLPPNYGYTF. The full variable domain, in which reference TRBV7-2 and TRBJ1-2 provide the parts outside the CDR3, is GAGVSQSPSNKVTEKGKDVELRCDPISGHTALYWYRQSLGQGLEFLIYFQGNSAPDKSGLPSDRFSAERTGGSVSTLTIQRTQQEDSAVYLCASSSGHLPPNYGYTFGSGTRLTVV.

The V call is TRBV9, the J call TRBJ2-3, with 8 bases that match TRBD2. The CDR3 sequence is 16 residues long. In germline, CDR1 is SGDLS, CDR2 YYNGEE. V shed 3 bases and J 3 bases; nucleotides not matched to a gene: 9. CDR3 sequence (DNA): TGTGCCAGCAGCGCAGGCCCCAGCGGGGGAACAGATACGCAGTATTTT. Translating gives CASSAGPSGGTDTQYF. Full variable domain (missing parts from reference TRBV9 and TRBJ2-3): DSGVTQTPKHLITATGQRVTLRCSPRSGDLSVYWYQQSLDQGLQFLIQYYNGEERAKGNILERFSAQQFPDLHSELNLSSLELGDSALYFCASSAGPSGGTDTQYFGPGTRLTVL.

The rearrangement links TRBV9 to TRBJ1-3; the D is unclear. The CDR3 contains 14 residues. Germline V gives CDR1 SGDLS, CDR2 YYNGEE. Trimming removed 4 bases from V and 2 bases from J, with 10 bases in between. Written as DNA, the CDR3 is TGTGCCAGCAGCCCAGTGGGAGCTGGAAACACCATATATTTT. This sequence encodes CASSPVGAGNTIYF.

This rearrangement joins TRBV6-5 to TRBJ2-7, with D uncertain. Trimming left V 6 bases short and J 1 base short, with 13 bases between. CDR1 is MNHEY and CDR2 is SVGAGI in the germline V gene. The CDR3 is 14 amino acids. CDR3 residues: CASRSVGLSYEQYF. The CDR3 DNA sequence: TGTGCCAGCAGATCGGTCGGCCTATCCTACGAGCAGTACTTC.

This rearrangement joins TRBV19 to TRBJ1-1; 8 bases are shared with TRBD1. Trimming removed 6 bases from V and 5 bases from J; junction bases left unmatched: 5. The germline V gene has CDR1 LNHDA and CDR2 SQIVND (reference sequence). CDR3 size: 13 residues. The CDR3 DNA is TGTGCCAGTAGCCCCTACAGGGGGACTGAAGCTTTCTTT. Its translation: CASSPYRGTEAFF.

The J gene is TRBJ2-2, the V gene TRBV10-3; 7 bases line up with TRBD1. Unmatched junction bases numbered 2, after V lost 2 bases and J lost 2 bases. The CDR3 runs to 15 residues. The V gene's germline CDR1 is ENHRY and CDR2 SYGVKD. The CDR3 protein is CAISEAGGNTGELFF. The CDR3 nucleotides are TGTGCCATCAGTGAGGCAGGGGGTAACACCGGGGAGCTGTTTTTT.

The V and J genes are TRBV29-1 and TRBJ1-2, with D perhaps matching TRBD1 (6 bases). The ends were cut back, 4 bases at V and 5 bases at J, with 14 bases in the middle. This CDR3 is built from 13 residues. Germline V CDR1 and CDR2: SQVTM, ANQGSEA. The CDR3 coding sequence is TGCAGCGTTGGTAGGACAGCCCAATATGGCTACACCTTC. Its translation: CSVGRTAQYGYTF.

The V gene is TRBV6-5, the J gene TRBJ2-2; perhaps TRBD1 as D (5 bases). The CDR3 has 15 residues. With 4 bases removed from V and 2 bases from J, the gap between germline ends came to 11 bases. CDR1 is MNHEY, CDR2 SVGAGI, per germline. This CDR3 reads CASSLDISNTGELFF. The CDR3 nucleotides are TGTGCCAGCAGTTTGGACATCTCCAACACCGGGGAGCTGTTTTTT.

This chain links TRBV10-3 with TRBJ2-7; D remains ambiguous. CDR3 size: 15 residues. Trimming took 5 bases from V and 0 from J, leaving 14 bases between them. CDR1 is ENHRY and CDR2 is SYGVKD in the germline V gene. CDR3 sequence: CAISSLMASSYEQYF. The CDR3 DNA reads TGTGCCATCAGTTCTTTGATGGCCAGCTCCTACGAGCAGTACTTC.

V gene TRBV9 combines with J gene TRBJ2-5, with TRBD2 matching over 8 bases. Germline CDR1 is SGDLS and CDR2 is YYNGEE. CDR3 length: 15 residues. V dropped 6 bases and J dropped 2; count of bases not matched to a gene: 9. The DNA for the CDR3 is TGTGCCAGCAACCCAAGCGGGGGCCTTCAAGAGACCCAGTACTTC. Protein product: CASNPSGGLQETQYF.

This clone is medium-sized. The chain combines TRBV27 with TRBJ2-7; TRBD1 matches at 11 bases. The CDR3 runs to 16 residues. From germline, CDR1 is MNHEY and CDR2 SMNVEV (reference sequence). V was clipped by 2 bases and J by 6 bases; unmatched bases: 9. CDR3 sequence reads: CASSLTLGTGGLEQYF. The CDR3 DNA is TGTGCCAGCAGTTTAACCCTCGGGACAGGGGGACTCGAGCAGTACTTC.

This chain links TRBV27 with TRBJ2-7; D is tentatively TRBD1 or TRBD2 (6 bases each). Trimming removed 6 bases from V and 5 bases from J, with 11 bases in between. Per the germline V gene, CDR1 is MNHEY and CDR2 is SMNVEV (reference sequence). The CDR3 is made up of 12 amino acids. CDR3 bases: TGTGCCAGCAGGGGGGGCCCCCACGAGCAGTACTTC. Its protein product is CASRGGPHEQYF.

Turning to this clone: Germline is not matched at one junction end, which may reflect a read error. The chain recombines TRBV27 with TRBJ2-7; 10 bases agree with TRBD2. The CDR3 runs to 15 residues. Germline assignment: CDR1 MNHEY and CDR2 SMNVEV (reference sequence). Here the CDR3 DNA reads TGTGCCAGCAATTTAGCGGGGGGCCCTTCCTACGAGCAGTACTTC. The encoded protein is CASNLAGGPSYEQYF.

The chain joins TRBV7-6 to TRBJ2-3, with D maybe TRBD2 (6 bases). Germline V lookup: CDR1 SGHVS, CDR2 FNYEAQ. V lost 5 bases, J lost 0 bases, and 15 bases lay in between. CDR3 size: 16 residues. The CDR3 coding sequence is TGTGCCAGCAGCCCCACGGGGGACTCTAGCACAGATACGCAGTATTTT. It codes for CASSPTGDSSTDTQYF.